These T cell receptor beta chains were read from a single sample in a study of T cell responses to AZD1222 COVID-19 vaccine. Assay: immunoSEQ multiplex PCR; the TCRdb copy retains only in-frame clones and omits some. The sample has tens of thousands of clones, about 85% seen once. Sequencing used peripheral blood, obtained on day 0 of AZD1222 vaccination. These receptors were taken from an adult in good health. CDR3s leave out the opening cysteine and the closing phenylalanine or tryptophan. The D gene is left open where the match is weak.

>TRBV5-1|TRBJ1-1|-
ASSSGRGIMNTEAF
>TRBV25-1|TRBJ1-1|-
ASSERSTNTEAF
>TRBV5-1|TRBJ2-1|-
ASSDGPLSYNEQF
>TRBV18|TRBJ1-3|-
ASSPLVGGPGNTIY
>TRBV30|TRBJ1-3|TRBD1
AWKTGRSGNTIY
>TRBV5-1|TRBJ2-7|TRBD2
ASSPTSGTSHEQY
>TRBV4-2|TRBJ1-1|-
ASSQVRSRGNSEAF
>TRBV5-8|TRBJ1-4|-
ASSLYGTQREKLF
>TRBV18|TRBJ1-4|-
ASSPGNEKLF
>TRBV18|TRBJ1-4|-
ASSPQAPAAREKLF
>TRBV19|TRBJ2-5|-
ASSPSEGSVTQY
>TRBV7-2|TRBJ2-1|TRBD2
ASSLVGGSKSNEQF
>TRBV29-1|TRBJ1-1|TRBD1
SVEPDRGGTEAF
>TRBV7-2|TRBJ1-6|-
ASSLGGVVNSPLH
>TRBV11-1|TRBJ2-4|-
ASSFDPGRDIQY
>TRBV11-3|TRBJ2-2|-
ASSPTGNTGELF
>TRBV18|TRBJ1-1|-
ASSREGTEAF
>TRBV2|TRBJ1-6|-
ASSRGRGESPLH